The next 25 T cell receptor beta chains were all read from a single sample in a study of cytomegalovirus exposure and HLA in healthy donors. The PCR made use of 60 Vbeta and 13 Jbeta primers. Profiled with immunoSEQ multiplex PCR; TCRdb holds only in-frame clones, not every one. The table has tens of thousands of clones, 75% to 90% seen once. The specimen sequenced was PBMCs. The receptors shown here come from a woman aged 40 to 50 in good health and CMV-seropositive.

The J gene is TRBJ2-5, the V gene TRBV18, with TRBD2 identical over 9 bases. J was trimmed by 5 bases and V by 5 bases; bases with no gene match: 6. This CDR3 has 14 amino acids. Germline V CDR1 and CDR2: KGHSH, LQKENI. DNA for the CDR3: TGTGCCAGCTCATCGGGACTAGCAGGGGAGACCCAGTACTTC. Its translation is CASSSGLAGETQYF.

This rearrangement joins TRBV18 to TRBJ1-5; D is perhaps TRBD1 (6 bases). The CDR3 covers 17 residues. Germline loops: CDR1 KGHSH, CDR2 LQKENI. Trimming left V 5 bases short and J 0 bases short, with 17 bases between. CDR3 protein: CASSTADRRNSNQPQHF. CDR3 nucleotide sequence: TGTGCCAGCTCAACCGCCGACAGGAGAAATAGCAATCAGCCCCAGCATTTT.

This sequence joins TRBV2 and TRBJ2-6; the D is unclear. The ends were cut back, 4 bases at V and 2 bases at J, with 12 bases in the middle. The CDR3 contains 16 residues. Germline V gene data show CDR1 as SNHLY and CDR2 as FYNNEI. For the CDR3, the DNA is TGTGCCAGCAGTGGGGCCGCCGCTCCTGGGGCCAACGTCCTGACTTTC. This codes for CASSGAAAPGANVLTF.

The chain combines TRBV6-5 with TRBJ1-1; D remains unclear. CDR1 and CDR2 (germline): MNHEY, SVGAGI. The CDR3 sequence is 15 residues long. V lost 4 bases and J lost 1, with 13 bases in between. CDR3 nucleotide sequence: TGTGCCAGCAGTTCGGCGACTGTAAGGAACACTGAAGCTTTCTTT. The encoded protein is CASSSATVRNTEAFF.

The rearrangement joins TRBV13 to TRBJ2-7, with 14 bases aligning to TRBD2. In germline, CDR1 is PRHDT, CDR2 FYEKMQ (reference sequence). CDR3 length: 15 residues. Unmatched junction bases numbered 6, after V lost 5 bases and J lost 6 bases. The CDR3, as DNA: TGTGCCAGCAGCCGATGGACTAGCGGGAGGAGCGAGCAGTACTTC. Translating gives CASSRWTSGRSEQYF.

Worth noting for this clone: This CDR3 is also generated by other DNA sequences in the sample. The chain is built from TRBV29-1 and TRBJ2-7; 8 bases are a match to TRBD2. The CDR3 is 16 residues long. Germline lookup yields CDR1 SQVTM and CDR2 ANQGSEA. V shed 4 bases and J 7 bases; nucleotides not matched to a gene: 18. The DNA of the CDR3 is TGCAGCGTTGTAGGGCAGACTATGGCGGGCGGGGGGGAGCAGTACTTC. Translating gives CSVVGQTMAGGGEQYF.

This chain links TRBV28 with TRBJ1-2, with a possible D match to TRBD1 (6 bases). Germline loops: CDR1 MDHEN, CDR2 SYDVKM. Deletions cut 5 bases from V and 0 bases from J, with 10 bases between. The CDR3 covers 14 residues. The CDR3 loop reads CASSPGQTNYGYTF. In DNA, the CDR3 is TGTGCCAGCAGTCCCGGACAGACTAACTATGGCTACACCTTC.

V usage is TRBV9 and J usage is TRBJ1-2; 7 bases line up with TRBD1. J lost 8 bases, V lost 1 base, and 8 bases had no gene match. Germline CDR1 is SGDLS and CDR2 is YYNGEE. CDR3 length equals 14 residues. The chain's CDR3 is CASSVLTGSGGYTF. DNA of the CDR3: TGTGCCAGCAGCGTATTGACAGGGTCGGGGGGCTACACCTTC.

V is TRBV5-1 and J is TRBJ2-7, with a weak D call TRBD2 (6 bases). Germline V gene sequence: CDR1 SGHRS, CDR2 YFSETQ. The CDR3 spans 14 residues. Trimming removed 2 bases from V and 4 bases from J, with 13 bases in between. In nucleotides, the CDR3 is TGCGCCAGCAGCTTTTCAGGGAGCGGGTACGAGCAGTACTTC. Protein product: CASSFSGSGYEQYF.

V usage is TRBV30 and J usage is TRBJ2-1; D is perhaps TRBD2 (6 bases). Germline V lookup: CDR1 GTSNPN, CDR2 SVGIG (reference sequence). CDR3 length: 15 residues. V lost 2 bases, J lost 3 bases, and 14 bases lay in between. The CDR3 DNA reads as TGTGCCTGGAGTAGGGCGGGGACCTACTACAATGAGCAGTTCTTC. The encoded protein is CAWSRAGTYYNEQFF.

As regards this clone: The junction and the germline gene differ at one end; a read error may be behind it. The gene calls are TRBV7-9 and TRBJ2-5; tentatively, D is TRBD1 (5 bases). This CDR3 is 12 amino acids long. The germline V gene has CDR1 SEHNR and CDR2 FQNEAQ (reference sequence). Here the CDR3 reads CSSSSDIYRQYF. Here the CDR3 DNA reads TGTTCCAGCAGCTCGGACATCTATCGCCAGTACTTC. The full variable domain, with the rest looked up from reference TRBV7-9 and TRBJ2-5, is DTGVSQNPRHKITKRGQNVTFRCDPISEHNRLYWYRQTLGQGPEFLTYFQNEAQLEKSRLLSDRFSAERPKGSFSTLEIQRTEQGDSAMYLCSSSSDIYRQYFGPGTRLLVL.

This chain's CDR3 is CASSEAGRGKLFF. For the CDR3, the DNA is TGTGCCAGCAGTGAAGCGGGGAGGGGAAAACTGTTTTTT. The chain is built from TRBV6-1 and TRBJ1-4; tentative D call: TRBD1 (5 bases). Germline CDR1 is MNHNS and CDR2 is SASEGT. The CDR3 runs 13 residues. V lost 0 bases, J lost 10 bases, and 9 bases lay in between.

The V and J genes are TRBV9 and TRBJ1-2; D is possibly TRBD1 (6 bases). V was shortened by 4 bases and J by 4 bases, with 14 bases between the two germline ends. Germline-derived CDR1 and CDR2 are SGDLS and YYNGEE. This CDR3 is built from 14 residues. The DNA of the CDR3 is TGTGCCAGCAGCCCCCGGGACACCTCCTATGGCTACACCTTC. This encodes CASSPRDTSYGYTF.

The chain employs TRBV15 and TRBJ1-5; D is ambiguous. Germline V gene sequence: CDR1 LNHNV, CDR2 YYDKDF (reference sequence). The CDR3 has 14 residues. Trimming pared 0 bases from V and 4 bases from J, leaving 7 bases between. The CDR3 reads CATSREQPNQPQHF. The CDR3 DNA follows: TGTGCCACCAGCAGAGAACAGCCTAATCAGCCCCAGCATTTT.

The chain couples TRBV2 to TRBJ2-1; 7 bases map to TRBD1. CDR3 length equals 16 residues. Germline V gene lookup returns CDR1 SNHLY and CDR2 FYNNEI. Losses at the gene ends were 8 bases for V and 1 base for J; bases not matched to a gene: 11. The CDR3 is CASLTDRALSYNEQFF. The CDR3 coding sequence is TGTGCCAGCTTAACCGACAGGGCGCTTTCCTACAATGAGCAGTTCTTC.

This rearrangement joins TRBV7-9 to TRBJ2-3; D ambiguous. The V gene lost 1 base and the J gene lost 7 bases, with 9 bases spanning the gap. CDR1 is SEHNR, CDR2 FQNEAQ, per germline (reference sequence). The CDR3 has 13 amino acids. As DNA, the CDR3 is TGTGCCAGCAGCTTAGATGGCCCACATACGCAGTATTTT. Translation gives CASSLDGPHTQYF.

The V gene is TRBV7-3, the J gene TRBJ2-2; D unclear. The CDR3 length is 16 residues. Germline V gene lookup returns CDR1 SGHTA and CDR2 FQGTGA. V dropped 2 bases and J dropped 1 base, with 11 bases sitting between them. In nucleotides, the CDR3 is TGTGCCAGCAGCTTACGTTGGCCCAAGAACACCGGGGAGCTGTTTTTT. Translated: CASSLRWPKNTGELFF.

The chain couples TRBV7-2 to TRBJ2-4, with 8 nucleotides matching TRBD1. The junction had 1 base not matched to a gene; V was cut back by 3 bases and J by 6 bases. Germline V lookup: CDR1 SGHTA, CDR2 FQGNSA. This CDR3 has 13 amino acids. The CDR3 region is CASSFGTGNIQYF. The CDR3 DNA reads TGTGCCAGCAGCTTCGGGACAGGAAACATTCAGTACTTC.

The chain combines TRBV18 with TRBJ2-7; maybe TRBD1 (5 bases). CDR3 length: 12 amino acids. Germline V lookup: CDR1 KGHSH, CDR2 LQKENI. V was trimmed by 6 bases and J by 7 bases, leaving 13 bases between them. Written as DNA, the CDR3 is TGTGCCAGCTCTGTCGACAGACGGGAGCAGTACTTC. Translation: CASSVDRREQYF.

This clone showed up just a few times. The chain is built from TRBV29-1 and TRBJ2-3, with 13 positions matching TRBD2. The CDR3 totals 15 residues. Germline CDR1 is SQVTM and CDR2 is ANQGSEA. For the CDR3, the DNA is TGCAGTGGATTGACTAGCGGGGGGAACACAGATACGCAGTATTTT. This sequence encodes CSGLTSGGNTDTQYF.

CDR3 DNA sequence: TGTGCCAGTAGTGTACCAGGGCGGAAAAAAGAAAAACTGTTTTTT. Translation gives CASSVPGRKKEKLFF. This rearrangement joins TRBV19 to TRBJ1-4; D is perhaps TRBD1 (5 bases). The V end lost 5 bases, the J end lost 8 bases, and 18 bases lay between the germline ends. Germline V CDR1 and CDR2: LNHDA, SQIVND (reference sequence). This CDR3 contains 15 residues.

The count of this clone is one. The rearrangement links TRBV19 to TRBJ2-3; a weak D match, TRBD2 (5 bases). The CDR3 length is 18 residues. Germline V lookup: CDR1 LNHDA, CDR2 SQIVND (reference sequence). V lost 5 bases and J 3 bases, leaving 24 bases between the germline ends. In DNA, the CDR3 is TGTGCCAGTAGTCCAGAAGTAGCGTCTTTCAGGCGGACAGATACGCAGTATTTT. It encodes CASSPEVASFRRTDTQYF.

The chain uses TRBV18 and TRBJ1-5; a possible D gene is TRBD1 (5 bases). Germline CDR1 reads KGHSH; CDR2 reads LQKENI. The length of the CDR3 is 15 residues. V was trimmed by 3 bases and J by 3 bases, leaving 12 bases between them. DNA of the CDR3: TGTGCCAGCTCACCGGGGCCGGCGATCAATCAGCCCCAGCATTTT. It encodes CASSPGPAINQPQHF.

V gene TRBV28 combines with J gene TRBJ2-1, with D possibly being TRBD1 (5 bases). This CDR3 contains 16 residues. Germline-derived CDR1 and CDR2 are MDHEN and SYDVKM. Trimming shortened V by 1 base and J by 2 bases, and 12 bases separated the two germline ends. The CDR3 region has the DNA TGTGCCAGCAGTTTATCAGACAGCCGCACCTACAATGAGCAGTTCTTC. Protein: CASSLSDSRTYNEQFF.

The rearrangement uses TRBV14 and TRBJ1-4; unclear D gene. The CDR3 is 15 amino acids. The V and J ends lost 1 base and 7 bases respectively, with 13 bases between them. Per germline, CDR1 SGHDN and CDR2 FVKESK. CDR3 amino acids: CASSQVSGKGEKLFF. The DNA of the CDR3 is TGTGCCAGCAGCCAAGTAAGCGGGAAAGGTGAAAAACTGTTTTTT.